This entry lists 9 T cell receptor beta chains sequenced from one sample in a study of Tregs in tolerant kidney transplant recipients. Method: immunoSEQ multiplex PCR; TCRdb's copy keeps in-frame clones and lacks some. The sample records over 60,000 clones, roughly 98% being singletons. The sample in question was CD4+ T cells from blood, obtained before the transplant. The receptors were sampled from a human donor who received a combined kidney and bone marrow transplant.

The chain has TRBV7-2 and TRBJ2-5; no reliable D call. Looked up from germline, CDR1 is SGHTA and CDR2 is FQGNSA. The V gene lost 1 base and the J gene lost 5 bases, with 14 bases spanning the gap. This CDR3 comprises 15 residues. The CDR3 loop reads CASSLVRRRVETQYF. The CDR3 DNA is TGTGCCAGCAGCTTAGTTCGTCGTCGGGTGGAGACCCAGTACTTC.

The chain employs TRBV18 and TRBJ2-7; TRBD1 is a possible D gene (6 bases). This CDR3 contains 16 residues. Germline V lookup: CDR1 KGHSH, CDR2 LQKENI. Trimming took 6 bases from V and 7 from J, leaving 25 bases between them. This CDR3 reads CASSLYGGGSLVEQYF. DNA for the CDR3: TGTGCCAGCTCCCTCTATGGTGGGGGCTCGCTCGTGGAGCAGTACTTC.

This sequence joins TRBV6-4 and TRBJ1-1; maybe TRBD1 (6 bases). Germline loops: CDR1 MRHNA, CDR2 SNTAGT. V was shortened by 6 bases and J by 3 bases, with 14 bases between the two germline ends. The CDR3 contains 14 residues. CDR3 protein: CASSPGRGDTEAFF. In DNA, the CDR3 is TGTGCCAGCAGCCCGGGGAGGGGGGACACTGAAGCTTTCTTT.

This chain joins TRBV5-1 and TRBJ2-7; 7 nucleotides line up with TRBD1. CDR3 length: 15 residues. Per germline, CDR1 SGHRS and CDR2 YFSETQ. The J segment lost 0 bases and the V segment lost 5 bases, leaving 8 bases of the junction unmatched. For the CDR3, the DNA is TGCGCCAGCAGTCAGACAGGGCTTCGCTCCTACGAGCAGTACTTC. This gives the protein CASSQTGLRSYEQYF.

The rearrangement uses TRBV20-1 and TRBJ2-7; no firm D call. Per germline, CDR1 DFQATT and CDR2 SNEGSKA (reference sequence). CDR3 length: 11 residues. The V end was cut by 3 bases, the J end by 6 bases, with 9 bases between. CDR3 in DNA: TGCAGTGCTAGTCGACCTAGCGAGCAGTACTTC. Translation: CSASRPSEQYF.

V gene TRBV5-4 combines with J gene TRBJ1-4; 9 bases are shared with TRBD1. CDR1 and CDR2 from the germline V gene are SGHNT and YYREEE (reference sequence). The CDR3 spans 14 residues. Trimming removed 3 bases from V and 6 bases from J; junction bases left unmatched: 3. CDR3 region: CASSWDRVDEKLFF. The CDR3 DNA sequence: TGTGCCAGCAGCTGGGACAGGGTGGATGAAAAACTGTTTTTT.

V usage is TRBV7-2 and J usage is TRBJ2-5; 7 nucleotides line up with TRBD1. Per germline, CDR1 SGHTA and CDR2 FQGNSA. The CDR3 is made up of 16 amino acids. Unmatched junction bases numbered 10, after V lost 4 bases and J lost 2 bases. For the CDR3, the DNA is TGTGCCAGCAGCTCATTACCAGGGGGTTATCAAGAGACCCAGTACTTC. Residues: CASSSLPGGYQETQYF. The variable domain in full, completed from reference TRBV7-2 and TRBJ2-5, reads GAGVSQSPSNKVTEKGKDVELRCDPISGHTALYWYRQSLGQGLEFLIYFQGNSAPDKSGLPSDRFSAERTGGSVSTLTIQRTQQEDSAVYLCASSSLPGGYQETQYFGPGTRLLVL.

The rearrangement links TRBV10-3 to TRBJ2-2; 9 bases fit TRBD1. CDR3 length equals 14 residues. The V gene's germline CDR1 is ENHRY and CDR2 SYGVKD. Trimming cost V 4 bases and J 7 bases; bases outside gene matches: 4. CDR3 residues: CAISGGTGLGELFF. The CDR3 coding sequence is TGTGCCATCAGTGGCGGGACAGGGCTCGGGGAGCTGTTTTTT.

The rearrangement links TRBV5-1 to TRBJ1-6, with D tentatively TRBD1 (5 bases). The V end was cut by 4 bases, the J end by 10 bases, with 21 bases between. The CDR3 runs to 16 residues. CDR1 is SGHRS, CDR2 YFSETQ, per germline. The CDR3 DNA reads TGCGCCAGCAGCCTGACGACAGTTAGAAGGCAATCACCCCTCCACTTT. It translates to CASSLTTVRRQSPLHF.